Listed below are T cell receptor beta chains from one sample, sequenced in a study of blood T cell repertoires in COVID-19. Produced via immunoSEQ multiplex PCR; TCRdb's table is partial and in-frame only. The table has approximately 170,000 clones, 70% to 85% seen once. Sample: peripheral blood. The receptors here all came from a man aged 60-69 years who had recovered from COVID-19. CDR3s include the opening cysteine and the closing phenylalanine or tryptophan. The order of the fields is J gene, clone size, V gene, D gene, CDR3 protein, CDR3 DNA. The D gene is left open where the match is weak. Clone sizes are given selectively: once, few, many, or a class where the clone is expanded.

TRBJ2-3 NA TRBV9 NA CASSVSQLPDTQYF TGTGCCAGCAGCGTATCTCAACTCCCAGATACGCAGTATTTT
TRBJ1-2 NA TRBV18 NA CASSTRLGKSTEGFGYTF TGTGCCAGCTCGACGAGACTCGGAAAGTCGACAGAAGGTTTTGGCTACACCTTC
TRBJ1-2 NA TRBV6-6 NA CASSYIPTGSGGYTF TGTGCCAGCAGTTACATACCAACAGGGTCTGGGGGCTACACCTTC
TRBJ1-2 NA TRBV7-8 TRBD1 CASSPDRDGYTF TGTGCCAGCAGCCCGGACAGGGATGGCTACACCTTC
TRBJ2-1 few TRBV12-3/TRBV12-4 NA CASRIIGEEQFF TGTGCCAGCAGGATCATTGGGGAGGAGCAGTTCTTC
TRBJ2-1 many TRBV4-1 NA CASSRATSREQFF TGCGCCAGCAGCCGCGCAACTAGCCGTGAGCAGTTCTTC
TRBJ1-4 NA TRBV6-1 TRBD1 CASSEGQGDEKLFF TGTGCCAGCAGTGAGGGACAGGGGGATGAAAAACTGTTTTTT
TRBJ2-2 NA TRBV5-1 NA CASSSAGVSTRSPGTGELFF TGCGCCAGCAGCTCGGCCGGTGTAAGCACCCGGTCTCCGGGCACCGGGGAGCTGTTTTTT
TRBJ1-2 NA TRBV11-2 NA CASSRGGTYGYTF TGTGCCAGCAGCCGTGGAGGCACCTATGGCTACACCTTC
TRBJ1-5 few TRBV18 NA CASSPIFEGQGNQPQHF TGTGCCAGCTCACCAATCTTTGAAGGACAAGGCAATCAGCCCCAGCATTTT
TRBJ1-1 NA TRBV2 NA CASSDGAGNTEAFF TGTGCCAGCAGTGACGGCGCGGGGAACACTGAAGCTTTCTTT
TRBJ2-7 NA TRBV5-1 TRBD2 CASSSGASLLSYEQYF TGCGCCAGCTCGAGCGGGGCCAGCCTACTCTCCTACGAGCAGTACTTC
TRBJ1-1 NA TRBV19 TRBD1 CASSLSPTGGNAEAFF TGTGCCAGTAGCCTTTCTCCCACAGGGGGCAACGCTGAAGCTTTCTTT
TRBJ1-5 once TRBV2 NA CASSESRQETYNQPQHF TGTGCCAGCAGTGAATCCCGACAGGAGACTTATAATCAGCCCCAGCATTTT
TRBJ2-2 many TRBV7-3 TRBD2 CASSPVGGAGELFF TGTGCCAGCAGCCCGGTTGGGGGGGCCGGGGAGCTGTTTTTT
TRBJ1-4 NA TRBV18 TRBD1 CASSLGQDNEKLFF TGTGCCAGCTCTTTGGGACAGGATAATGAAAAACTGTTTTTT
TRBJ2-1 NA TRBV5-3 TRBD1 CARRYPGQGSNEQFF TGTGCCAGAAGATACCCGGGACAGGGTAGCAATGAGCAGTTCTTC
TRBJ1-1 once TRBV7-7 NA CASSRYGPGTEAFF TGTGCTAGCAGCCGTTACGGCCCAGGAACTGAAGCTTTCTTT
TRBJ1-2 NA TRBV29-1 NA CSVDPSYGYTF TGCAGCGTTGACCCCAGCTATGGCTACACCTTC
TRBJ1-6 NA TRBV7-6 TRBD1 CASSLGDRDNSPLHF TGTGCCAGCAGCTTAGGGGACAGGGATAATTCACCCCTCCACTTT
TRBJ1-2 NA TRBV11-2 NA CASSLGLQGSGYTF TGTGCCAGCAGCTTAGGCCTACAGGGTTCTGGCTACACCTTC
TRBJ1-2 NA TRBV2 NA CASSEAAGNYGYTF TGTGCCAGCAGTGAAGCGGCAGGGAACTATGGCTACACCTTC
TRBJ1-5 few TRBV19 TRBD1 CATRTGNQPQHF TGTGCCACCCGGACAGGGAATCAGCCCCAGCATTTT
TRBJ2-3 NA TRBV5-5 NA CASSWVGDTSTDTQYF TGTGCCAGCAGCTGGGTAGGGGACACAAGCACAGATACGCAGTATTTT
TRBJ1-2 NA TRBV5-4 TRBD1 CASSGVDRGIRGYTF TGTGCCAGCAGCGGGGTTGACAGGGGAATCCGTGGCTACACCTTC
TRBJ2-1 few TRBV7-3 TRBD1 CASSSQHSGTVGLNEQFF TGTGCCAGCAGCTCACAACACTCCGGGACAGTGGGCCTTAATGAGCAGTTCTTC
TRBJ2-1 NA TRBV7-7 TRBD2 CASSLLAGGSSYNEQFF TGTGCTAGCAGCTTATTAGCGGGGGGGAGCTCCTACAATGAGCAGTTCTTC
TRBJ2-5 NA TRBV6-5 TRBD1 CASRWTGDVKRTQYF TGTGCCAGCAGATGGACAGGGGATGTCAAGAGGACCCAGTACTTC
TRBJ2-7 NA TRBV4-1 TRBD1 CASSKQGISYEQYF TGCGCCAGCAGCAAACAGGGGATCTCCTACGAGCAGTACTTC